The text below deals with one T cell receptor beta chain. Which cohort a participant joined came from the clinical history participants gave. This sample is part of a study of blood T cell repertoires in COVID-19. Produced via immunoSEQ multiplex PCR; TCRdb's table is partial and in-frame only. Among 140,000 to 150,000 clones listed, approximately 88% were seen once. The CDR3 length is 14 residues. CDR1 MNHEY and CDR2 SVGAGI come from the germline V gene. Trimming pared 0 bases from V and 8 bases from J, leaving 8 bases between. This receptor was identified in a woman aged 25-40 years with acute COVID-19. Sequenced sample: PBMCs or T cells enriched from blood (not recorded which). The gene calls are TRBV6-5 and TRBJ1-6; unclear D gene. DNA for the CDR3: TGTGCCAGCAGTTACTCCGAAGGAGATTCACCCCTCCACTTT. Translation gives CASSYSEGDSPLHF.